The 26 T cell receptor beta chains reported below all come from one sample, sequenced in a study of post-analysis software for immune sequencing data. Findings and limits, study-wide: Elevated frequency relative to controls characterized four or five TRBV segments in patients, TRBV5-6, TRBV5-1 and TRBV20-1 among them.

Their antigens remain unidentified. Prepared TCR beta cDNA libraries contained unique molecular identifiers. TCRdb fed the PCR reads into MiXCR, producing one record per CDR3 protein. Of approximately 730,000 distinct CDR3 sequences detected, about 45% appear once; the ten largest clones hold 4% to 5%. The specimen was blood. The origin of the receptors is a girl aged 5 to 17 with multiple sclerosis.

The chain has TRBV6-5 and TRBJ2-7, with D possibly matching TRBD1 (6 bases). This CDR3 spans 14 amino acids. Germline V gene sequence: CDR1 MNHEY, CDR2 SVGAGI. Trimming left V 7 bases short and J 6 bases short, with 19 bases between. As DNA, the CDR3 is TGTGCCAGCAAGATGGACACCATGGGGGCCGAGCAGTACTTC. This translates into CASKMDTMGAEQYF.

The chain uses TRBV5-1 and TRBJ2-1; 10 positions agree with TRBD2. Germline CDR1 SGHRS, CDR2 YFSETQ. CDR3 length equals 16 residues. After removal of 2 bases from V and 7 bases from J, the junction contained 9 bases not matched to a gene. The CDR3 bases are TGCGCCAGCAGCTTCCTAGCGGGAGTCGGGGGGAATGAGCAGTTCTTC. Its protein product is CASSFLAGVGGNEQFF.

Remarks on this clonotype: This may come from a read error, since a much larger clone is one base off. The chain recombines TRBV6-5 with TRBJ1-4; D gene uncertain. The CDR3 length is 16 residues. The germline gives CDR1 MNHEY, CDR2 SVGAGI. The ends were cut back, 2 bases at V and 16 bases at J, with 26 bases in the middle. Here the CDR3 reads CASSYLSASLVEERFF. In DNA form, the CDR3 reads TGTGCCAGCAGTTACCTGTCGGCTTCGTTAGTTGAGGAACGGTTTTTT.

This chain joins TRBV24-1 and TRBJ1-5; possible D gene TRBD1, 5 bases. CDR3 length equals 13 residues. CDR1 is KGHDR and CDR2 is SFDVKD in the germline V gene. The V gene lost 4 bases and the J gene lost 7 bases, with 10 bases spanning the gap. The CDR3 DNA follows: TGTGCCACCAGTGAGCGGGGCGGCCAGCCCCAGCATTTT. Translated, it gives CATSERGGQPQHF.

The chain links TRBV29-1 to TRBJ2-7; D is ambiguous. V gave up 1 base and J gave up 2 bases, with 6 bases separating them. Germline V gene lookup returns CDR1 SQVTM and CDR2 ANQGSEA. The CDR3 length is 12 residues. CDR3 nucleotides: TGCAGCGTTGAAGGCAAACCCTACGAGCAGTACTTC. As protein: CSVEGKPYEQYF.

The chain couples TRBV9 to TRBJ1-2, with a weak D call TRBD1 (5 bases). CDR1 SGDLS and CDR2 YYNGEE come from the germline V gene. The CDR3 spans 12 residues. V was shortened by 0 bases and J by 6 bases, with 6 bases between the two germline ends. The CDR3 protein is CASSVGRDGYTF. The DNA of the CDR3 is TGTGCCAGCAGCGTAGGCAGGGATGGCTACACCTTC.

This sequence joins TRBV15 and TRBJ1-5, with D maybe TRBD1 (6 bases). The CDR3 totals 17 residues. Trimming shortened V by 1 base and J by 7 bases, and 20 bases separated the two germline ends. Germline lookup yields CDR1 LNHNV and CDR2 YYDKDF (reference sequence). CDR3 loop: CATSRGDDRWGLQPQHF. CDR3 sequence (DNA): TGTGCCACCAGCAGAGGGGATGACCGTTGGGGGCTGCAGCCCCAGCATTTT.

The V gene is TRBV5-4, the J gene TRBJ2-5, with D unclear. The J call is in doubt because the DNA end fits TRBJ2-7 better. This CDR3 spans 12 amino acids. Per germline, CDR1 SGHNT and CDR2 YYREEE (reference sequence). CDR3 nucleotide sequence: TGTGCCAGCAGCTCCTCGGGCGGCGAGCAGTACTTC. As protein: CASSSSGGEQYF.

The chain carries TRBV3-1 and TRBJ2-1; D not resolved. The CDR3 contains 15 residues. Deletions cut 4 bases from V and 2 bases from J, with 12 bases between. Germline V lookup: CDR1 LGHDT, CDR2 YNNKEL (reference sequence). As DNA, the CDR3 is TGTGCCAGCAGCCCGTCTAGAGGCCCCTACAATGAGCAGTTCTTC. Residues: CASSPSRGPYNEQFF.

In this sample, this clonotype turned up a few times. This chain uses TRBV6-2 or TRBV6-3 with TRBJ2-4, with 7 bases matching TRBD1. The J call could be wrong; TRBJ2-7 is a better fit for the DNA end. The CDR3 contains 14 residues. Germline V lookup: CDR1 MNHEY, CDR2 SVGEGT. Written as DNA, the CDR3 is TGTGCCAGTCGCGACAGGGATTTCAGTCGCGAGCAGTACTTC. The encoded protein is CASRDRDFSREQYF.

This clonotype was detected only a few times. J is TRBJ1-2 and V is TRBV4-3; maybe TRBD1 (5 bases). There are 15 residues in the CDR3. Trimming left V 1 base short and J 7 bases short, with 16 bases between. Germline V lookup: CDR1 LGHNA, CDR2 YSLEER. CDR3 DNA sequence: TGCGCCAGCAGCCAAGTTGGTAAGGGACCCGGTGGCTACACCTTC. Encoded protein: CASSQVGKGPGGYTF.

The rearrangement links TRBV29-1 to TRBJ2-1, with 12 bases matching TRBD2. Trimming at V came to 7 bases and at J to 7 bases, leaving 8 bases not matched to a gene. This CDR3 has 14 amino acids. Germline V gene sequence: CDR1 SQVTM, CDR2 ANQGSEA. CDR3 loop: CSEPGGTSGNEQFF. CDR3 bases: TGCAGCGAACCCGGGGGGACTAGCGGGAATGAGCAGTTCTTC.

The chain joins TRBV24-1 to TRBJ2-2, with D unclear. The CDR3 consists of 14 residues. Trimming left V 4 bases short and J 7 bases short, with 12 bases between. CDR1 and CDR2 (germline): KGHDR, SFDVKD. CDR3 sequence (DNA): TGTGCCACCAGTGACCGACCTCATGGCGGGGAGCTGTTTTTT. It is translated as CATSDRPHGGELFF.

The gene calls are TRBV7-3 and TRBJ2-3; TRBD2 might be the D (7 bases). Trimming stripped 5 bases from V and 0 bases from J, with 18 bases between. From germline, CDR1 is SGHTA and CDR2 FQGTGA. The CDR3 runs to 17 residues. CDR3 DNA: TGTGCCAGCAGCCCCTTCGGGGGGCCTGCTAGCACAGATACGCAGTATTTT. Amino acids: CASSPFGGPASTDTQYF.

In its sample, this clonotype was seen once. The rearrangement uses TRBV29-1 and TRBJ2-3; D may correspond to TRBD1 or TRBD2 (5 bases each). V lost 7 bases to trimming and J lost 1 base, with 12 bases between them. CDR3 length equals 13 residues. Per germline, CDR1 SQVTM and CDR2 ANQGSEA. CDR3 nucleotide sequence: TGCAGCGCCACCGGGACGGGCACAGATACGCAGTATTTT. It is translated as CSATGTGTDTQYF.

This clonotype has only a few counts. One junction end disagrees with the germline gene, perhaps due to a read error. This chain connects TRBV7-2 to TRBJ2-1, with D perhaps TRBD2 (6 bases). CDR1 and CDR2 from the germline V gene are SGHTA and FQGNSA. The CDR3 totals 17 residues. CDR3 in DNA: TGTGCCAGCAGTTTAGTCGGCGGGGCGAGCTCCTACAATGAGCAGTTCTTC. This gives the protein CASSLVGGASSYNEQFF.

The chain combines TRBV28 with TRBJ2-4; TRBD1 agrees at 8 bases. V lost 6 bases, J lost 1 base, and 5 bases stayed unmatched. The CDR3 has 15 amino acids. Germline assignment: CDR1 MDHEN and CDR2 SYDVKM. CDR3 nucleotide sequence: TGTGCCAGCAGGCCGACAGGGGATGCCAAAAACATTCAGTACTTC. Amino acid sequence: CASRPTGDAKNIQYF.

This chain joins TRBV27 and TRBJ2-4; D is unresolved. The J call may be wrong; the DNA end is better matched by TRBJ2-5. CDR1 and CDR2 from the germline V gene are MNHEY and SMNVEV (reference sequence). CDR3 length equals 15 residues. The CDR3 DNA follows: TGTGCCAGCAGTTCCGGGCCTATCTCAGGAGAGACCCAGTACTTC. Its translation is CASSSGPISGETQYF.

The sample holds a few counts of this clonotype. This chain links TRBV5-1 with TRBJ2-6; 7 nucleotides line up with TRBD2. This CDR3 contains 17 residues. CDR1 SGHRS and CDR2 YFSETQ come from the germline V gene. Germline trimming cut 3 bases from V and 4 bases from J; bases unmatched to any gene: 10. CDR3 DNA: TGCGCCAGCAGCTCGGGGGGACTACCGACAGGGGCCAACGTCCTGACTTTC. As protein: CASSSGGLPTGANVLTF.

This chain links TRBV7-3 with TRBJ1-2; weak D call: TRBD1 (5 bases). CDR1 and CDR2 from the germline V gene are SGHTA and FQGTGA. CDR3 size: 14 residues. Trimming shortened V by 2 bases and J by 3 bases, and 10 bases separated the two germline ends. CDR3 sequence reads: CASSLVGGDYGYTF. CDR3 nucleotides: TGTGCCAGCAGCTTAGTTGGGGGGGACTATGGCTACACCTTC.

The chain couples TRBV20-1 to TRBJ2-7; 13 nucleotides align to TRBD2. The CDR3 covers 14 residues. Germline values: CDR1 DFQATT, CDR2 SNEGSKA (reference sequence). J lost 7 bases, V lost 4 bases, and 7 bases had no gene match. The CDR3 is CSAKLAGGPREQYF. In DNA, the CDR3 is TGCAGTGCTAAACTAGCGGGAGGGCCGAGGGAGCAGTACTTC.

CDR3 sequence (DNA): TGTGCCAGCAGCTTAAACTCCCGGGCCGGGGAGCTGTTTTTT. Its translation: CASSLNSRAGELFF. J is TRBJ2-2 and V is TRBV7-3; D not certain. This CDR3 contains 14 residues. The V gene lost 1 base and the J gene lost 6 bases, with 9 bases spanning the gap. Germline CDR1 reads SGHTA; CDR2 reads FQGTGA.

The count of this clonotype is one. The V gene is TRBV20-1, the J gene TRBJ2-7, with a tentative D call TRBD2 (6 bases). This CDR3 is 15 amino acids long. CDR1 DFQATT and CDR2 SNEGSKA come from the germline V gene (reference sequence). Trimming pared 3 bases from V and 0 bases from J, leaving 15 bases between. The DNA of the CDR3 is TGCAGTGCTAGCGATCCGGCTAGCGCCTCCTACGAGCAGTACTTC. Translating gives CSASDPASASYEQYF.

This chain links TRBV7-2 with TRBJ2-1; 12 bases fit TRBD2. CDR3 size: 16 residues. From germline, CDR1 is SGHTA and CDR2 FQGNSA. V was clipped by 5 bases and J by 9 bases; unmatched bases: 11. Here the CDR3 reads CASSQVRTSGKPEQFF. CDR3 nucleotide sequence: TGTGCCAGCAGCCAAGTACGGACTAGCGGGAAACCTGAGCAGTTCTTC.

The CDR3 reads CASGTGDQPQHF. For the CDR3, the DNA is TGCGCCAGCGGGACAGGGGATCAGCCCCAGCATTTT. The J gene is TRBJ1-5, the V gene TRBV10-1, with 10 bases identical to TRBD1. The CDR3 extends over 12 amino acids. With 8 bases clipped from V and 5 bases from J, the junction kept 0 bases outside the gene matches. Germline V gene sequence: CDR1 WNHNN, CDR2 SYGVQD (reference sequence).

This clonotype was observed once. For the CDR3, the DNA is TGTGCCAGCAGCTTAGACCCCCCCCGGGAGGCAGATACGCAGTATTTT. Its translation is CASSLDPPREADTQYF. This rearrangement joins TRBV7-8 to TRBJ2-3, with 7 nucleotides matching TRBD2. The CDR3 totals 16 residues. CDR1 is SGHVS, CDR2 FQNEAQ, per germline. V dropped 1 base and J dropped 4; count of bases not matched to a gene: 8.